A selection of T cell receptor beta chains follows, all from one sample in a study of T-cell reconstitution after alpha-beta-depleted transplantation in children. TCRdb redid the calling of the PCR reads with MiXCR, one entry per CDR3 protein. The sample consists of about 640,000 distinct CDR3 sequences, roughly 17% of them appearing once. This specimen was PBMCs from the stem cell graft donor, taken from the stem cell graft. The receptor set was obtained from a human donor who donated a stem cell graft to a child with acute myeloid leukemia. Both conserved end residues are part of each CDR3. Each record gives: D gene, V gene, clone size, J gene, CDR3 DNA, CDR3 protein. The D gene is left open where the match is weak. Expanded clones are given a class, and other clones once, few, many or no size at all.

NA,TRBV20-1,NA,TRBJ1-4,TGCAGTGCTAGAGTCCCCATCGCAACTAATGAAAAACTGTTTTTT,CSARVPIATNEKLFF
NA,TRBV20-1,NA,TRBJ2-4,TGCAGTGCTAGTGTGGAAGTAGCCAAAAACATTCAGTACTTC,CSASVEVAKNIQYF
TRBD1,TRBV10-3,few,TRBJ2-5,TGTGCCATCAGGGGACAGGGGGCGAGCGGGACCCAGTACTTC,CAIRGQGASGTQYF
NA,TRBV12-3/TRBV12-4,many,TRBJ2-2,TGTGCCAGCACGGCCTCAACCTCGAACACCGGGGAGCTGTTTTTT,CASTASTSNTGELFF
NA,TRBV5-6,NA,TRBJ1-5,NA,CASSFGQGNQPHHF
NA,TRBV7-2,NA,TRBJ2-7,TGTGCCAGCAGCTTCCCAATGGAGACCTACGAGCAGTACTTC,CASSFPMETYEQYF
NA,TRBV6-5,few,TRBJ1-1,TGTGCCAGCAGTTACTCGGACGGCCCTGGGGCTTTCTTT,CASSYSDGPGAFF
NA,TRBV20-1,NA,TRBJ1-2,TGCAGTGCTAAGGAGGCGGAAGAGGGCTACACCTTC,CSAKEAEEGYTF
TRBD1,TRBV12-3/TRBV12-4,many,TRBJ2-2,TGTGCCAGCAGAACGACAGGGAATGATATCACCGGGGAGCTGTTTTTT,CASRTTGNDITGELFF
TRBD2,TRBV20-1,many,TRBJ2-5,TGCAGTGCTAGTATGGTAGCGGGGAACCAAGAGACCCAGTACTTC,CSASMVAGNQETQYF
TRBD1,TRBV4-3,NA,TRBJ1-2,TGCGCCAGCAGCCAAAGGGGACAGGGATACTATGGCTACACCTTC,CASSQRGQGYYGYTF
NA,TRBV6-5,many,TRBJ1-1,TGTGCCAGCAGTTCATCGGGGCTCAGTGAAGCTTTCTTT,CASSSSGLSEAFF
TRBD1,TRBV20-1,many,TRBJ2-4,TGCAGTGCTAGACAGGGGGTAAACATTCAGTACTTC,CSARQGVNIQYF
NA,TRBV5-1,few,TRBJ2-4,TGCGCCAGCAGTTCGACAGCTGACCTAGCCAAAAACATTCAGTACTTC,CASSSTADLAKNIQYF
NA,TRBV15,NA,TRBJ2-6,TGTGCCACCAGAACGTCAGGGACCGGGGCTGGGGCCAACGTCCTGACTTTC,CATRTSGTGAGANVLTF
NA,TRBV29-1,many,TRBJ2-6,TGCAGCGCCTGGTTCTCTGGGGCCAACGTCCTGACTTTC,CSAWFSGANVLTF
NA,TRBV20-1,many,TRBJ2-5,TGCAGTGCTTGGCGGAGGGGCCAAGAGACCCAGTACTTC,CSAWRRGQETQYF